This T cell receptor beta chain was recorded in a study of vaccination effects on CD4 cells after COVID-19. Clones were read by immunoSEQ multiplex PCR, and TCRdb kept only the in-frame ones, dropping some. This sample has tens of thousands of clones, with 60% to 85% found just once. When around 10 days of culture had elapsed, CD4+ T cells were isolated. Comment on this clone: What it binds is not known.

The sequence came from a human donor who had a prior SARS-CoV-2 infection. Here the sequenced sample was CD4+ T cells from PBMCs cultured without peptide, taken before COVID-19 vaccination.

The CDR3 nucleotides read TGTGCCAGCAGCCCCTTAAGGCTTGACAGCCCCTACGAGCAGTACTTC. Its protein product is CASSPLRLDSPYEQYF. The genes are TRBV7-8 and TRBJ2-7, with a tentative D call TRBD1 (5 bases). Germline CDR1 is SGHVS and CDR2 is FQNEAQ. This CDR3 contains 16 residues. V shed 5 bases and J shed 2 bases, with 19 bases lying between them.